Below are 23 T cell receptor beta chains sequenced from a single sample in a study of beta chain features in type 1 diabetes. Study findings and constraints: In every one of the four CD4+ subsets, TCRB CDR3s were moderately but significantly shorter in Type 1 diabetes patients.

Their antigen targets remain unknown. The whole isolated RNA underwent reverse transcription, so sequencing captured expressed TCRB transcripts. TCRdb's table, derived via immunoSEQ multiplex PCR, lists solely in-frame clones and lacks some. The sample holds around 360,000 clones, around 12% seen once. Sequences were obtained from naive CD4+ T cells from blood. These receptors all stem from a woman between 18 and 30 years old with type 1 diabetes.

This clone was counted a few times. This chain uses TRBV5-1 with TRBJ1-2; the D is unclear. This CDR3 has 14 amino acids. Germline loops: CDR1 SGHRS, CDR2 YFSETQ. The ends were cut back, 0 bases at V and 2 bases at J, with 8 bases in the middle. CDR3 nucleotide sequence: TGCGCCAGCAGCTTGGGGGAGTCAAACTATGGCTACACCTTC. Its translation: CASSLGESNYGYTF.

This clone turned up a few times. The J gene is TRBJ1-2, the V gene TRBV28; D ambiguous. CDR3 length: 13 amino acids. From germline, CDR1 is MDHEN and CDR2 SYDVKM. Trimming shortened V by 3 bases and J by 5 bases, and 10 bases separated the two germline ends. The CDR3 DNA is TGTGCCAGCAGTTTGATGGCGGTTTATGGCTACACCTTC. Translated, it gives CASSLMAVYGYTF.

V is TRBV5-4 and J is TRBJ1-1; D gene uncertain. This CDR3 is built from 13 residues. CDR1 SGHNT and CDR2 YYREEE come from the germline V gene (reference sequence). Trimming left V 2 bases short and J 1 base short, with 6 bases between. CDR3 coding DNA: TGTGCCAGCAGCTTTACGGGGAACACTGAAGCTTTCTTT. Its translation is CASSFTGNTEAFF.

The DNA of the CDR3 is TGCAGCGTTGATCCCCAGGACTATGGCTACACCTTC. It encodes CSVDPQDYGYTF. The chain carries TRBV29-1 and TRBJ1-2; D gene unclear. V lost 3 bases and J lost 3, with 8 bases in between. There are 12 residues in the CDR3. The germline V gene has CDR1 SQVTM and CDR2 ANQGSEA. Full variable domain (rest looked up from reference TRBV29-1 and TRBJ1-2): SAVISQKPSRDICQRGTSLTIQCQVDSQVTMMFWYRQQPGQSLTLIATANQGSEATYESGFVIDKFPISRPNLTFSTLTVSNMSPEDSSIYLCSVDPQDYGYTFGSGTRLTVV.

This clone was counted only a few times. The chain carries TRBV7-9 and TRBJ2-5; 9 nucleotides match TRBD1. The CDR3 spans 17 residues. The V and J ends lost 5 bases and 7 bases, in that order; junction bases with no gene match: 17. The germline CDR1 and CDR2 sequences are SEHNR and FQNEAQ (reference sequence). The CDR3 nucleotides read TGTGCCAGCAGCAAAGAACTGACAGGGGGAGTTCGAGGGACCCAGTACTTC. Translation: CASSKELTGGVRGTQYF.

CDR3 sequence: CASSGLRNTEAFF. The CDR3, as DNA: TGTGCCAGCAGTGGACTTCGGAACACTGAAGCTTTCTTT. The chain employs TRBV6-1 and TRBJ1-1; no clear D. Trimming shortened V by 4 bases and J by 1 base, and 7 bases separated the two germline ends. Germline V CDR1 and CDR2: MNHNS, SASEGT. The CDR3 totals 13 residues.

This sequence joins TRBV10-3 and TRBJ1-1, with TRBD1 as a possible D gene (5 bases). Germline V lookup: CDR1 ENHRY, CDR2 SYGVKD. V lost 2 bases to trimming and J lost 0 bases, with 10 bases between them. The CDR3 contains 15 residues. CDR3 residues: CAISEGRGLNTEAFF. Here the CDR3 DNA reads TGTGCCATCAGTGAGGGGAGGGGATTGAACACTGAAGCTTTCTTT.

This clone was picked up a small number of times. The rearrangement uses TRBV7-9 and TRBJ2-6; D is ambiguous. Germline V gene lookup returns CDR1 SEHNR and CDR2 FQNEAQ (reference sequence). Trimming stripped 1 base from V and 6 bases from J, with 7 bases between. The CDR3 runs to 14 residues. The CDR3 spells CASSLGLVANVLTF. The DNA of the CDR3 is TGTGCCAGCAGCTTAGGGCTGGTGGCCAACGTCCTGACTTTC. The variable domain in full, completed from reference TRBV7-9 and TRBJ2-6, reads DTGVSQNPRHKITKRGQNVTFRCDPISEHNRLYWYRQTLGQGPEFLTYFQNEAQLEKSRLLSDRFSAERPKGSFSTLEIQRTEQGDSAMYLCASSLGLVANVLTFGAGSRLTVL.

In this sample, this clone turned up a few times. The chain carries TRBV2 and TRBJ1-1; 7 positions agree with TRBD1. The CDR3 is made up of 16 amino acids. Germline CDR1 and CDR2: SNHLY and FYNNEI. With V trimmed by 7 bases and J by 1 base, 12 bases remained unmatched. CDR3 bases: TGTGCCAGCACCGCGGGGACAGAGCCCAAGAACACTGAAGCTTTCTTT. It translates to CASTAGTEPKNTEAFF. The variable domain in full, with the rest retrieved from reference TRBV2 and TRBJ1-1, is EPEVTQTPSHQVTQMGQEVILRCVPISNHLYFYWYRQILGQKVEFLVSFYNNEISEKSEIFDDQFSVERPDGSNFTLKIRSTKLEDSAMYFCASTAGTEPKNTEAFFGQGTRLTVV.

V and J are TRBV29-1 and TRBJ2-7, with a possible D match to TRBD1 (5 bases). The CDR3 is 12 amino acids. V lost 6 bases and J lost 2, with 11 bases in between. Germline CDR1 is SQVTM and CDR2 is ANQGSEA. CDR3 sequence (DNA): TGCAGCGTGACCCAGGGTACCTACGAGCAGTACTTC. This encodes CSVTQGTYEQYF.

The V call is TRBV7-2, the J call TRBJ2-5, with D possibly TRBD2 on 5 matching bases. V dropped 8 bases and J dropped 5 bases, with 27 bases sitting between them. This CDR3 is 17 amino acids long. The V gene's germline CDR1 is SGHTA and CDR2 FQGNSA. The CDR3 here is CASCPRPTTLIGETQYF. The DNA of the CDR3 is TGTGCCAGCTGCCCTAGACCGACTACCCTGATTGGGGAGACCCAGTACTTC.

The V call is TRBV30, the J call TRBJ2-1; tentatively, D is TRBD1 (5 bases). The length of the CDR3 is 14 residues. Trimming removed 2 bases from V and 8 bases from J, with 16 bases in between. CDR1 GTSNPN and CDR2 SVGIG come from the germline V gene (reference sequence). The CDR3 sequence is CAWSSLGVLDEQFF. CDR3 coding DNA: TGTGCCTGGAGTTCCCTAGGGGTTTTGGATGAGCAGTTCTTC.

The chain couples TRBV11-1 to TRBJ2-5, with D possibly matching TRBD1 (5 bases). The ends were cut back, 1 base at V and 3 bases at J, with 15 bases in the middle. The V gene's germline CDR1 is SGHAT and CDR2 FQDESV (reference sequence). This CDR3 has 16 amino acids. CDR3 bases: TGTGCCAGCAGCTTAGGGACACAGGTTCCAAAAGAGACCCAGTACTTC. Translated: CASSLGTQVPKETQYF.

This clone has only a few counts. The V gene is TRBV11-1, the J gene TRBJ1-2; possible D gene TRBD1, 5 bases. This CDR3 region has 15 residues. Germline CDR1 and CDR2: SGHAT and FQDESV (reference sequence). Trimming pared 5 bases from V and 5 bases from J, leaving 18 bases between. The CDR3: CASSLLGGAVYGYTF. The CDR3 nucleotides read TGTGCCAGCAGCCTACTTGGAGGGGCGGTTTATGGCTACACCTTC.

The sample holds a few counts of this clone. The chain uses TRBV7-9 and TRBJ2-7; TRBD1 matches 9 bases. After removal of 4 bases from V and 4 bases from J, the junction contained 5 bases not matched to a gene. In germline, CDR1 is SEHNR, CDR2 FQNEAQ (reference sequence). The CDR3 extends over 14 amino acids. CDR3 DNA: TGTGCCAGCAGCTCGGGACAGGGAACGTACGAGCAGTACTTC. Protein product: CASSSGQGTYEQYF.

This clone was detected only a few times. The J gene is TRBJ1-1, the V gene TRBV30; D is uncertain. V was pared by 3 bases and J by 1 base, with 9 bases between. This CDR3 region has 13 residues. Germline V CDR1 and CDR2: GTSNPN, SVGIG (reference sequence). In DNA form, the CDR3 reads TGTGCCTGGAGAGGAGTCGGGAACACTGAAGCTTTCTTT. It translates to CAWRGVGNTEAFF.

This clone was recorded a few times. The chain links TRBV7-9 to TRBJ2-5; 8 nucleotides align to TRBD1. Germline V gene lookup returns CDR1 SEHNR and CDR2 FQNEAQ (reference sequence). The V gene end was trimmed by 5 bases and the J gene end by 2 bases; junction bases not matched to a gene: 1. The CDR3 sequence is 13 residues long. This CDR3 reads CASSGTGQETQYF. The CDR3, as DNA: TGTGCCAGCAGCGGGACAGGACAAGAGACCCAGTACTTC.

V gene TRBV7-9 combines with J gene TRBJ2-5; 8 nucleotides align to TRBD2. CDR1 is SEHNR and CDR2 is FQNEAQ in the germline V gene (reference sequence). The J segment lost 4 bases and the V segment lost 1 base, leaving 8 bases of the junction unmatched. The CDR3 consists of 16 residues. In DNA form, the CDR3 reads TGTGCCAGCAGCTTAGTGTACAGGGCGGGAGGAGAGACCCAGTACTTC. As protein: CASSLVYRAGGETQYF.

The J gene is TRBJ2-3, the V gene TRBV5-4; 8 bases match TRBD1. V was pared by 5 bases and J by 6 bases, with 5 bases of the junction left unmatched. Germline V gene data show CDR1 as SGHNT and CDR2 as YYREEE (reference sequence). The CDR3 runs to 13 residues. The CDR3 loop reads CASRIGQGDTQYF. CDR3 coding DNA: TGTGCCAGCAGAATTGGACAGGGCGATACGCAGTATTTT.

This clone has more than one count but fewer than ten. V usage is TRBV5-1 and J usage is TRBJ2-3; possible D gene TRBD1, 6 bases. Trimming stripped 3 bases from V and 2 bases from J, with 10 bases between. CDR1 is SGHRS and CDR2 is YFSETQ in the germline V gene. There are 14 residues in the CDR3. The CDR3 nucleotides read TGCGCCAGCAGCTCAGGGGTTCCCACAGATACGCAGTATTTT. Translation gives CASSSGVPTDTQYF.

The chain recombines TRBV25-1 with TRBJ2-3; D ambiguous. In germline, CDR1 is MGHDK, CDR2 SYGVNS. V dropped 3 bases and J dropped 2 bases, with 3 bases sitting between them. This CDR3 region has 12 residues. The CDR3 is CASSEYTDTQYF. CDR3 sequence (DNA): TGTGCCAGCAGTGAGTACACAGATACGCAGTATTTT.

V usage is TRBV19 and J usage is TRBJ2-7; D is possibly TRBD1 (5 bases). Germline assignment: CDR1 LNHDA and CDR2 SQIVND (reference sequence). The CDR3 loop spans 14 amino acids. Trimming shortened V by 9 bases and J by 5 bases, and 20 bases separated the two germline ends. CDR3 nucleotide sequence: TGTGCCAGCGCGGATGGGGCCAGGGTTAACGAGCAGTACTTC. Protein product: CASADGARVNEQYF.

There are a few counts of this clone. The genes are TRBV4-3 and TRBJ1-5; D not resolved. CDR3 size: 17 residues. Trimming stripped 0 bases from V and 0 bases from J, with 12 bases between. Germline V gene data show CDR1 as LGHNA and CDR2 as YSLEER. Written as DNA, the CDR3 is TGCGCCAGCAGCCAAGATTACAGTGCCTCTAGCAATCAGCCCCAGCATTTT. Translation gives CASSQDYSASSNQPQHF.